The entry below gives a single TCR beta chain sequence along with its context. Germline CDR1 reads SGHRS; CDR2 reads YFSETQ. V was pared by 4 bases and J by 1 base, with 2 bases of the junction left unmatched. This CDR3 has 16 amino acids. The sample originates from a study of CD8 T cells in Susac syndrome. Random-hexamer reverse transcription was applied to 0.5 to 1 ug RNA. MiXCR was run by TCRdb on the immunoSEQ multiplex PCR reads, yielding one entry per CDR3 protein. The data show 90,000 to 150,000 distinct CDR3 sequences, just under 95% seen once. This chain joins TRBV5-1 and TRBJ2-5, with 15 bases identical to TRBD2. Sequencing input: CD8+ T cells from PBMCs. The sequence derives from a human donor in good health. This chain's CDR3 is CASSAGLAGGQETQYF. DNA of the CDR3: TGCGCCAGCAGCGCGGGACTAGCGGGGGGCCAAGAGACCCAGTACTTC.